One and the same sample provided the 14 T cell receptor beta chains below, sequenced in a study of response to subunit inactivated influenza vaccine. TCRdb analysed the RT-PCR reads with MiXCR anew, one entry per CDR3 protein. The sample carries hundreds of thousands of distinct CDR3 sequences, about a fifth recorded once. The source was PBMCs from blood, collected about 5 days after vaccination. Source of these receptors: a man in his fifties who received an inactivated influenza vaccine.

The rearrangement links TRBV18 to TRBJ2-7; D is uncertain. The CDR3 runs 12 residues. Trimming shortened V by 3 bases and J by 4 bases, and 7 bases separated the two germline ends. Germline assignment: CDR1 KGHSH and CDR2 LQKENI. The CDR3 DNA sequence: TGTGCCAGCTCACCTAGTTTTTACGAGCAGTACTTC. Translation: CASSPSFYEQYF.

The chain is built from TRBV4-1 and TRBJ2-3; 8 bases agree with TRBD1. Trimming cost V 3 bases and J 8 bases; bases outside gene matches: 10. This CDR3 spans 15 amino acids. Germline assignment: CDR1 MGHRA and CDR2 YSYEKL. CDR3 coding DNA: TGCGCCAGCAGCCATCGACAGGGGCAGGGAGGTACGCAGTATTTT. Translating it yields CASSHRQGQGGTQYF.

The chain couples TRBV7-8 to TRBJ1-3, with D perhaps TRBD1 (6 bases). CDR1 SGHVS and CDR2 FQNEAQ come from the germline V gene. The V gene lost 5 bases and the J gene lost 3 bases, with 17 bases spanning the gap. CDR3 length: 16 amino acids. CDR3 sequence reads: CASSQALTGGGNTIYF. CDR3 bases: TGTGCCAGCAGCCAAGCCCTGACAGGTGGTGGAAACACCATATATTTT.

The rearrangement joins TRBV20-1 to TRBJ2-1; possible D gene TRBD1, 5 bases. The ends were cut back, 2 bases at V and 0 bases at J, with 11 bases in the middle. This CDR3 contains 15 residues. CDR1 DFQATT and CDR2 SNEGSKA come from the germline V gene (reference sequence). CDR3 residues: CSARPGHSSYNEQFF. CDR3 nucleotides: TGCAGTGCTAGACCAGGACATAGCTCCTACAATGAGCAGTTCTTC.

This clonotype was found a few times. This rearrangement joins TRBV29-1 to TRBJ2-5; no firm D call. Trimming left V 0 bases short and J 2 bases short, with 16 bases between. CDR1 and CDR2 from the germline V gene are SQVTM and ANQGSEA. This CDR3 spans 16 amino acids. The CDR3 spells CSVEDPNSRQQETQYF. CDR3 in DNA: TGCAGCGTTGAAGATCCGAACAGCCGGCAGCAAGAGACCCAGTACTTC. The full variable domain, in which reference TRBV29-1 and TRBJ2-5 provide the parts outside the CDR3, is SAVISQKPSRDICQRGTSLTIQCQVDSQVTMMFWYRQQPGQSLTLIATANQGSEATYESGFVIDKFPISRPNLTFSTLTVSNMSPEDSSIYLCSVEDPNSRQQETQYFGPGTRLLVL.

This clonotype was seen more than once but under ten times. The chain employs TRBV7-6 and TRBJ1-1; D is unclear. V dropped 5 bases and J dropped 4 bases, with 23 bases sitting between them. The CDR3 has 17 residues. CDR1 SGHVS and CDR2 FNYEAQ come from the germline V gene. In nucleotides, the CDR3 is TGTGCCAGCAGCCGCTCGAGAGGGCAGCTAATAGCCACTGAAGCTTTCTTT. Encoded protein: CASSRSRGQLIATEAFF.

This clonotype was seen repeatedly, ten times or more. The V and J genes are TRBV12-3 or TRBV12-4 and TRBJ2-1; no definite D call. V was trimmed by 1 base and J by 7 bases, leaving 8 bases between them. The CDR3 totals 13 residues. The CDR3 DNA reads TGTGCCAGCAGTTTAGGCTCGCTTAATGAGCAGTTCTTC. Its translation is CASSLGSLNEQFF.

This clonotype has just a few counts. This may come from a read error, since a much larger clone is one base off. This rearrangement joins TRBV3-1 to TRBJ2-5; D gene unclear. With 0 bases removed from V and 3 bases from J, the gap between germline ends came to 2 bases. CDR1 and CDR2 (germline): LGHDT, YNNKEL (reference sequence). The CDR3 is 12 residues long. CDR3 nucleotides: TGTGCCAGCAGCCAAGATGAAGAGACCCAGTACTTC. The encoded protein is CASSQDEETQYF.

This clonotype has ten or more counts. The V call is TRBV20-1, the J call TRBJ2-1, with a possible D match to TRBD2 (6 bases). V shed 3 bases and J shed 3 bases, with 12 bases lying between them. The CDR3 covers 14 residues. Germline V gives CDR1 DFQATT, CDR2 SNEGSKA (reference sequence). The CDR3 coding sequence is TGCAGTGCTAGTCGGGGGTCCCTCTACAATGAGCAGTTCTTC. Its translation is CSASRGSLYNEQFF.

This clonotype has a count of ten or more. V is TRBV29-1 and J is TRBJ2-1; tentative D call: TRBD2 (7 bases). The V gene lost 5 bases and the J gene lost 7 bases, with 18 bases spanning the gap. The CDR3 loop spans 14 amino acids. Looked up from germline, CDR1 is SQVTM and CDR2 is ANQGSEA. DNA of the CDR3: TGCAGCGTTCGTCCGCCCAGGGGAGGGAATGAGCAGTTCTTC. Its protein is CSVRPPRGGNEQFF.

Only a few counts were recorded for this clonotype. This chain uses TRBV5-1 with TRBJ2-2; 7 nucleotides align to TRBD1. CDR3 length equals 15 residues. In germline, CDR1 is SGHRS, CDR2 YFSETQ. V trimming: 5 bases; J trimming: 2 bases; junction bases outside the gene matches: 6. The CDR3 DNA reads TGCGCCAGCAGGGTACAGGGGCCTAACACCGGGGAGCTGTTTTTT. It encodes CASRVQGPNTGELFF.

This clonotype has just a few counts. The chain joins TRBV15 to TRBJ2-3; D perhaps matches TRBD2 (6 bases). Trimming shortened V by 0 bases and J by 6 bases, and 16 bases separated the two germline ends. CDR3 length equals 16 residues. Germline CDR1 and CDR2: LNHNV and YYDKDF (reference sequence). Here the CDR3 DNA reads TGTGCCACCAGCAGAGAAGGTAGCGGCAGAGGGGATACGCAGTATTTT. Its protein is CATSREGSGRGDTQYF.

The chain carries TRBV28 and TRBJ2-7; D unresolved. CDR1 is MDHEN, CDR2 SYDVKM, per germline. The CDR3 is made up of 12 amino acids. Trimming pared 6 bases from V and 3 bases from J, leaving 9 bases between. CDR3 loop: CASRRANYEQYF. As DNA, the CDR3 is TGTGCCAGCAGACGGGCGAACTACGAGCAGTACTTC.

The chain combines TRBV28 with TRBJ2-7; maybe TRBD2 (5 bases). The V gene's germline CDR1 is MDHEN and CDR2 SYDVKM. Trimming stripped 1 base from V and 1 base from J, with 8 bases between. The CDR3 runs 14 residues. The CDR3 sequence is CASSLSLASYEQYF. The DNA for the CDR3 is TGTGCCAGCAGTTTATCCCTAGCTTCCTACGAGCAGTACTTC.